These 20 T cell receptor beta chains came from one sample sequenced in a study of cytomegalovirus exposure and HLA in healthy donors. With 60 Vbeta and 13 Jbeta primers, the PCR was carried out. Produced via immunoSEQ multiplex PCR; TCRdb's table is partial and in-frame only. The sample has fewer than 85,000 clones; the top ten hold roughly 5.1%. Sequencing input: PBMCs. Receptor source: a man in his thirties or forties in good health and CMV-seronegative.

The V gene is TRBV11-3, the J gene TRBJ2-2; 8 bases fit TRBD2. CDR1 and CDR2 (germline): SGHNT, YENEEA. The trim removed 5 bases at V and 4 bases at J, leaving 3 bases unmatched. This CDR3 spans 14 amino acids. The chain's CDR3 is CASSISGSTGELFF. Written as DNA, the CDR3 is TGTGCCAGCAGCATCAGCGGGAGCACCGGGGAGCTGTTTTTT.

The rearrangement links TRBV7-9 to TRBJ2-7; 7 bases align to TRBD2. CDR1 and CDR2 (germline): SEHNR, FQNEAQ (reference sequence). Trimming removed 4 bases from V and 4 bases from J; junction bases left unmatched: 4. The CDR3 length is 13 residues. The CDR3 DNA sequence: TGTGCCAGCAGCTCGACTAGCTGGTACGAGCAGTACTTC. This gives the protein CASSSTSWYEQYF.

This chain uses TRBV27 with TRBJ1-1, with 7 bases matching TRBD1. CDR1 MNHEY and CDR2 SMNVEV come from the germline V gene (reference sequence). CDR3 length equals 16 residues. With V trimmed by 2 bases and J by 3 bases, 9 bases remained unmatched. The chain's CDR3 is CASSLRVGGEDTEAFF. The CDR3 nucleotides are TGTGCCAGCAGTTTACGGGTAGGGGGCGAGGACACTGAAGCTTTCTTT.

The chain links TRBV29-1 to TRBJ2-7; 11 bases map to TRBD2. Per the germline V gene, CDR1 is SQVTM and CDR2 is ANQGSEA. The junction had 10 bases not matched to a gene; V was cut back by 4 bases and J by 2 bases. This CDR3 spans 16 amino acids. Here the CDR3 reads CSVVWALAGGPYEQYF. CDR3 DNA sequence: TGCAGCGTTGTGTGGGCATTAGCGGGAGGGCCCTACGAGCAGTACTTC.

The genes are TRBV11-2 and TRBJ2-1, with 8 bases matching TRBD2. The CDR3 has 18 amino acids. V dropped 3 bases and J dropped 6; count of bases not matched to a gene: 16. Looked up from germline, CDR1 is SGHAT and CDR2 is FQNNGV. CDR3 amino acids: CASSLGRRGAGAPNEQFF. CDR3 DNA sequence: TGTGCCAGCAGCTTGGGTCGGCGAGGAGCGGGGGCCCCCAATGAGCAGTTCTTC.

CDR3 sequence (DNA): TGTGCCACCAGCAGATCAGGGAACTCCTACGAGCAGTACTTC. Translated: CATSRSGNSYEQYF. The V and J genes are TRBV15 and TRBJ2-7, with a weak D call TRBD1 (5 bases). Germline V CDR1 and CDR2: LNHNV, YYDKDF (reference sequence). The CDR3 has 14 residues. V was trimmed by 2 bases and J by 0 bases, leaving 8 bases between them.

Note on this clone: A junction boundary mismatches the germline segment, possibly from a read error. Different DNA sequences within this sample yield the same CDR3. The chain is built from TRBV7-3 and TRBJ2-1, with 10 bases fitting TRBD1. This CDR3 has 15 amino acids. Per the germline V gene, CDR1 is SGHTA and CDR2 is FQGTGA. The CDR3 sequence: CASSLGTGVYNEQFF. CDR3 coding DNA: TGCGCCAGCAGCTTGGGGACAGGGGTATACAATGAGCAGTTCTTC.

The chain uses TRBV5-1 and TRBJ2-7; TRBD2 aligns across 7 bases. Per the germline V gene, CDR1 is SGHRS and CDR2 is YFSETQ. The trim removed 4 bases at V and 2 bases at J, leaving 12 bases unmatched. This CDR3 region has 16 residues. DNA for the CDR3: TGCGCCAGCAGCCTGGTCCTAGCGGCACAAGCCTACGAGCAGTACTTC. Translating gives CASSLVLAAQAYEQYF.

The genes are TRBV6-6 and TRBJ2-7, with a tentative D call TRBD2 (6 bases). The CDR3 runs 16 residues. Germline V lookup: CDR1 MNHNY, CDR2 SVGAGI (reference sequence). Deletions cut 2 bases from V and 0 bases from J, with 14 bases between. The CDR3 coding sequence is TGTGCCAGCAGTTACAGGGCGGGACTTAGCTCCTACGAGCAGTACTTC. Translation: CASSYRAGLSSYEQYF.

The chain joins TRBV14 to TRBJ1-4; D may be TRBD1 (5 bases). Trimming left V 1 base short and J 8 bases short, with 17 bases between. Germline CDR1 is SGHDN and CDR2 is FVKESK. The CDR3 is 16 amino acids. The CDR3 DNA is TGTGCCAGCAGCCAAGCGCAGGGAAGGTGGGCAGAAAAACTGTTTTTT. Translating gives CASSQAQGRWAEKLFF.

The chain uses TRBV6-5 and TRBJ1-5; weak D call: TRBD1 (6 bases). V lost 5 bases and J lost 4, with 9 bases in between. Germline CDR1 and CDR2: MNHEY and SVGAGI. The CDR3 consists of 13 residues. This CDR3 is CASSRQDNQPQHF. DNA for the CDR3: TGTGCCAGCAGTCGACAGGATAATCAGCCCCAGCATTTT.

This chain joins TRBV5-6 and TRBJ2-1; 8 positions match TRBD2. Germline CDR1 and CDR2: SGHDT and YYEEEE. V lost 0 bases, J lost 1 base, and 0 bases stayed unmatched. The CDR3 runs to 15 residues. The CDR3 spells CASSLVAGSYNEQFF. DNA of the CDR3: TGTGCCAGCAGCTTGGTAGCGGGATCCTACAATGAGCAGTTCTTC.

V gene TRBV30 combines with J gene TRBJ2-7, with D unresolved. This CDR3 contains 11 residues. Germline V CDR1 and CDR2: GTSNPN, SVGIG (reference sequence). The V end lost 1 base, the J end lost 6 bases, and 7 bases lay between the germline ends. CDR3 region: CAWSGGAEQYF. In nucleotides, the CDR3 is TGTGCCTGGAGTGGAGGAGCCGAGCAGTACTTC. The variable domain in full, completed from reference TRBV30 and TRBJ2-7, reads SQTIHQWPATLVQPVGSPLSLECTVEGTSNPNLYWYRQAAGRGLQLLFYSVGIGQISSEVPQNLSASRPQDRQFILSSKKLLLSDSGFYLCAWSGGAEQYFGPGTRLTVT.

The rearrangement uses TRBV6-6 and TRBJ1-2, with D unclear. With 5 bases removed from V and 4 bases from J, the gap between germline ends came to 8 bases. This CDR3 comprises 12 residues. Germline CDR1 reads MNHNY; CDR2 reads SVGAGI (reference sequence). The CDR3 DNA reads as TGTGCCAGCAGTCCCGGGATCTATGGCTACACCTTC. Encoded protein: CASSPGIYGYTF.

This sequence joins TRBV5-4 and TRBJ1-6; no definite D call. The CDR3 length is 14 residues. V was cut by 6 bases and J by 7 bases, with 14 bases left in between. The V gene's germline CDR1 is SGHNT and CDR2 YYREEE (reference sequence). CDR3 DNA sequence: TGTGCCAGCACCCTACGCCCGGAGAATTCACCCCTCCACTTT. It is translated as CASTLRPENSPLHF. Looking up the rest from reference TRBV5-4 and TRBJ1-6 gives the full variable domain: ETGVTQSPTHLIKTRGQQVTLRCSSQSGHNTVSWYQQALGQGPQFIFQYYREEENGRGNFPPRFSGLQFPNYSSELNVNALELDDSALYLCASTLRPENSPLHFGNGTRLTVT.

As to this clone: Distinct nucleotide sequences in the sample also encode this CDR3. The J gene is TRBJ2-5, the V gene TRBV9, with D possibly matching TRBD1 (5 bases). The CDR3 sequence is 14 residues long. V was cut by 0 bases and J by 5 bases, with 11 bases left in between. Germline V gene lookup returns CDR1 SGDLS and CDR2 YYNGEE. CDR3 coding DNA: TGTGCCAGCAGCGTAGGTCAGGCAGGGGAGACCCAGTACTTC. It translates to CASSVGQAGETQYF.

The chain recombines TRBV2 with TRBJ2-7, with 8 positions matching TRBD2. Germline V gene data show CDR1 as SNHLY and CDR2 as FYNNEI. CDR3 length: 13 residues. Trimming cost V 5 bases and J 6 bases; bases outside gene matches: 6. The CDR3 sequence: CASSLSGRTEQYF. CDR3 DNA sequence: TGTGCCAGCAGTTTGAGCGGGAGAACCGAGCAGTACTTC.

The J gene is TRBJ1-1, the V gene TRBV11-2; 11 nucleotides align to TRBD1. This CDR3 region has 15 residues. Per the germline V gene, CDR1 is SGHAT and CDR2 is FQNNGV. V shed 5 bases, J shed 3 bases, and the junction held 5 bases outside the gene matches. The CDR3 sequence is CASSTWTGGDTEAFF. The CDR3 DNA reads as TGTGCCAGCAGCACTTGGACAGGGGGCGACACTGAAGCTTTCTTT.

Notes on this clone: The germline gene is not matched at one end of the junction; a read error may be the cause. The chain recombines TRBV15 with TRBJ2-1; 10 bases agree with TRBD2. Germline V lookup: CDR1 LNHNV, CDR2 YYDKDF (reference sequence). CDR3 length: 20 amino acids. For the CDR3, the DNA is TGTGCCACCAGCGGAGAGGTTGGCCTAGCGGGAGACGTATCCTACAATGAGCAGTTCTTC. It encodes CATSGEVGLAGDVSYNEQFF.

The chain couples TRBV27 to TRBJ2-1; 7 nucleotides match TRBD2. With V trimmed by 3 bases and J by 4 bases, 9 bases remained unmatched. CDR1 is MNHEY and CDR2 is SMNVEV in the germline V gene (reference sequence). CDR3 length equals 16 residues. This CDR3 is CASSFSAGEVYNEQFF. CDR3 bases: TGTGCCAGCAGTTTTTCTGCGGGGGAGGTTTACAATGAGCAGTTCTTC.